This paragraph reports one T cell receptor beta chain. What it binds is not known. Germline V CDR1 and CDR2: SQVTM, ANQGSEA. Trimming removed 2 bases at V and 4 bases at J, with 8 bases between. This CDR3 region has 12 residues. These data are taken from a study of T cell responses to AZD1222 COVID-19 vaccine. The study, taken as a whole, reports: Only a handful of AZD1222 recipients, more than 5 in all, had baseline seropositivity. Spike-specific TCR breadth and depth went up after people got two AZD1222 doses. Repertoires in all cases were sampled only once the peak T cell response had passed.

This table comes from immunoSEQ multiplex PCR, and its TCRdb copy is limited to in-frame clones, with some not included. The sample records approximately 120,000 clones, roughly 93% being singletons. The source material was peripheral blood, sampled on day 0 of AZD1222 vaccination. This sequence originates from an adult in good health. This chain joins TRBV29-1 and TRBJ1-2; D ambiguous. The CDR3 nucleotides are TGCAGCGTTGAACAGGATCTCTATGGCTACACCTTC. The encoded protein is CSVEQDLYGYTF.